This TCR beta chain came from a study of cytomegalovirus exposure and HLA in healthy donors. In germline, CDR1 is LGHNA, CDR2 YSLEER. CDR3 length: 18 amino acids. V was pared by 0 bases and J by 5 bases, with 21 bases between. The PCR employed 60 Vbeta primers together with 13 Jbeta primers. TCRdb's copy holds only in-frame clones and misses some; the assay was immunoSEQ multiplex PCR. The sample holds fewer than 85,000 clones, 80% to 90% seen once. The sequence derives from a man aged 65 to 85 in good health and CMV-seropositive. The J gene is TRBJ2-3, the V gene TRBV4-3, with D tentatively TRBD2 (7 bases). Material for sequencing was PBMCs. The CDR3 DNA follows: TGCGCCAGCAGCCAAGATTTAACGGGGGGCGACGGAGGAGATACGCAGTATTTT. As protein: CASSQDLTGGDGGDTQYF.